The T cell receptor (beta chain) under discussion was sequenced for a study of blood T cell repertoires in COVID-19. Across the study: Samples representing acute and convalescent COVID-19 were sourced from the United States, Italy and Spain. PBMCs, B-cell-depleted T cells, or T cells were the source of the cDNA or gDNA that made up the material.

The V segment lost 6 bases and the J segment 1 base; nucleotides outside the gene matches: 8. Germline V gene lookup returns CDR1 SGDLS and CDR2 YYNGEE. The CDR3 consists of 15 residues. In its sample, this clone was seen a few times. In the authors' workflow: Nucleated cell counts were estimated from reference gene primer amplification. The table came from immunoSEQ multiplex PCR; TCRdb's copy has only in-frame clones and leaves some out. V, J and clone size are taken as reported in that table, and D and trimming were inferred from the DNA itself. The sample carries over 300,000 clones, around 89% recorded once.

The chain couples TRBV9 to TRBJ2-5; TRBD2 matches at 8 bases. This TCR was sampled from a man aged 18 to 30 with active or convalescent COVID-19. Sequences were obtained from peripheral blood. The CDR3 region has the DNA TGTGCCAGCACTTTAGCTAGCGGGCCCCAAGAGACCCAGTACTTC. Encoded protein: CASTLASGPQETQYF. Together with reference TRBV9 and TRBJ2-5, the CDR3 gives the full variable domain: DSGVTQTPKHLITATGQRVTLRCSPRSGDLSVYWYQQSLDQGLQFLIQYYNGEERAKGNILERFSAQQFPDLHSELNLSSLELGDSALYFCASTLASGPQETQYFGPGTRLLVL.